The 27 T cell receptor beta chains in this list originate from one sample, sequenced in a study of siplizumab effects on memory and regulatory T cells (dated 2019 in TCRdb). Library prep was done by the immunoSEQ multiplex PCR assay. In TCRdb, the immuneACCESS table is reduced to in-frame sequences with V and J assigned. These tables do not hold every clone; where another copy was compared, an unresolved V gene accounts for under half, and the others remain unexplained. This sample comprises around 78,000 clones, more than 80% of them detected only once. The ten largest make up roughly 28% of the sample. The sample consisted of CD8+ T cells sorted from blood. The receptors shown here come from a human donor in good health.

The chain couples TRBV19 to TRBJ2-7; tentatively, D is TRBD1 (5 bases). The length of the CDR3 is 14 residues. Trimming took 6 bases from V and 3 from J, leaving 15 bases between them. CDR1 is LNHDA and CDR2 is SQIVND in the germline V gene (reference sequence). CDR3 in amino acids: CASSTNQGSYEQYF. CDR3 in DNA: TGTGCCAGTAGCACAAACCAGGGTAGCTACGAGCAGTACTTC.

This clone was counted a single time. CDR3 sequence reads: CASSLGVLGQGQETQYF. CDR3 in DNA: TGTGCCAGCAGCTTAGGTGTGTTGGGACAGGGCCAAGAGACCCAGTACTTC. The rearrangement links TRBV7-9 to TRBJ2-5, with TRBD1 identical over 9 bases. This CDR3 is built from 17 residues. V lost 1 base and J lost 1; bases outside the gene matches: 7. CDR1 is SEHNR, CDR2 FQNEAQ, per germline (reference sequence).

This clone was picked up one time. V and J are TRBV5-6 and TRBJ2-5; 9 bases align to TRBD2. CDR1 and CDR2 from the germline V gene are SGHDT and YYEEEE. Trimming took 1 base from V and 5 from J; bases not matched to a gene: 6. The CDR3 is 15 residues long. The DNA of the CDR3 is TGTGCCAGCAGCTTGCTAGCGGGGTTTGCGGAGACCCAGTACTTC. Protein product: CASSLLAGFAETQYF.

The chain is built from TRBV5-1 and TRBJ2-3, with D maybe TRBD1 (5 bases). This CDR3 contains 15 residues. The germline V gene encodes CDR1 SGHRS and CDR2 YFSETQ. Trimming shortened V by 0 bases and J by 2 bases, and 10 bases separated the two germline ends. CDR3 amino acids: CASSLDRRTTDTQYF. DNA of the CDR3: TGCGCCAGCAGCTTGGACAGGAGAACCACAGATACGCAGTATTTT. The full variable domain, completed using reference TRBV5-1 and TRBJ2-3, is KAGVTQTPRYLIKTRGQQVTLSCSPISGHRSVSWYQQTPGQGLQFLFEYFSETQRNKGNFPGRFSGRQFSNSRSEMNVSTLELGDSALYLCASSLDRRTTDTQYFGPGTRLTVL.

CDR3 loop: CASRGLARDEQFF. The CDR3 bases are TGTGCCAGCAGGGGACTAGCAAGGGATGAGCAGTTCTTC. The genes are TRBV6-5 and TRBJ2-1; 9 bases agree with TRBD2. The CDR3 is made up of 13 amino acids. Germline V lookup: CDR1 MNHEY, CDR2 SVGAGI. Trimming removed 6 bases from V and 8 bases from J; junction bases left unmatched: 5.

This chain connects TRBV6-5 to TRBJ2-7; 7 positions match TRBD1. Germline V lookup: CDR1 MNHEY, CDR2 SVGAGI. The CDR3 runs 16 residues. J was trimmed by 0 bases and V by 4 bases; bases with no gene match: 9. DNA for the CDR3: TGTGCCAGCAGTTGGACCCGGGACAGTAGCTCCTACGAGCAGTACTTC. As protein: CASSWTRDSSSYEQYF.

This sequence joins TRBV12-5 and TRBJ1-1; D gene unclear. The CDR3 spans 15 residues. Trimming stripped 0 bases from V and 0 bases from J, with 8 bases between. In germline, CDR1 is LGHNT, CDR2 FRNRAP. CDR3 DNA: TGTGCTAGTGGTTTGGTCTTTTCGGTGAACACTGAAGCTTTCTTT. Amino acid sequence: CASGLVFSVNTEAFF.

The chain recombines TRBV5-1 with TRBJ2-7, with D hard to call. The CDR3 loop spans 14 amino acids. V was cut by 4 bases and J by 2 bases, with 13 bases left in between. Germline assignment: CDR1 SGHRS and CDR2 YFSETQ. The CDR3 DNA is TGCGCCAGCAGCCCCGGGTCAGCGACCTACGAGCAGTACTTC. Protein product: CASSPGSATYEQYF.

The chain couples TRBV15 to TRBJ2-3, with 7 bases identical to TRBD2. With V trimmed by 3 bases and J by 5 bases, 5 bases remained unmatched. The CDR3 extends over 14 amino acids. Germline V lookup: CDR1 LNHNV, CDR2 YYDKDF (reference sequence). In DNA form, the CDR3 reads TGTGCCACCAGCAGCGGGAGGTATAAAGATACGCAGTATTTT. It specifies CATSSGRYKDTQYF.

This clone has only a few counts. This chain links TRBV9 with TRBJ1-4; tentative D call: TRBD1 (6 bases). Germline CDR1 SGDLS, CDR2 YYNGEE. V was shortened by 3 bases and J by 3 bases, with 12 bases between the two germline ends. CDR3 length: 15 residues. As DNA, the CDR3 is TGTGCCAGCAGCGGATTACAGGGCCCTAATGAAAAACTGTTTTTT. Translating gives CASSGLQGPNEKLFF. Full variable domain (outside the CDR3, taken from reference TRBV9 and TRBJ1-4): DSGVTQTPKHLITATGQRVTLRCSPRSGDLSVYWYQQSLDQGLQFLIQYYNGEERAKGNILERFSAQQFPDLHSELNLSSLELGDSALYFCASSGLQGPNEKLFFGSGTQLSVL.

V usage is TRBV5-1 and J usage is TRBJ2-7; D remains unclear. V lost 0 bases to trimming and J lost 2 bases, with 12 bases between them. This CDR3 is 15 amino acids long. Germline V gene data show CDR1 as SGHRS and CDR2 as YFSETQ. The CDR3 region is CASSLARDGPYEQYF. In DNA, the CDR3 is TGCGCCAGCAGCTTGGCGCGAGACGGGCCCTACGAGCAGTACTTC.

The chain has TRBV11-3 and TRBJ2-3, with 8 bases fitting TRBD2. V shed 4 bases, J shed 7 bases, and the junction held 13 bases outside the gene matches. Germline CDR1 SGHNT, CDR2 YENEEA. This CDR3 spans 16 amino acids. The CDR3 coding sequence is TGTGCCAGCAGCTCCCTTTCCGGACTAGCCAGTAATACGCAGTATTTT. Its translation is CASSSLSGLASNTQYF.

This clone occurred once. V and J are TRBV7-9 and TRBJ2-7; 11 nucleotides align to TRBD2. V shed 3 bases and J 5 bases; nucleotides not matched to a gene: 6. This CDR3 has 15 amino acids. Germline assignment: CDR1 SEHNR and CDR2 FQNEAQ (reference sequence). The CDR3 reads CASSLKTSGINEQYF. DNA of the CDR3: TGTGCCAGCAGCTTGAAGACTAGCGGGATTAACGAGCAGTACTTC.

CDR3 nucleotide sequence: TGCAGCGTTGAAGTAACAGACGGTCCTGGCTACACCTTC. It yields the protein CSVEVTDGPGYTF. The V and J genes are TRBV29-1 and TRBJ1-2, with unresolved D. The CDR3 is 13 residues long. Germline values: CDR1 SQVTM, CDR2 ANQGSEA. Deletions cut 1 base from V and 7 bases from J, with 13 bases between.

This clone was counted a single time. The CDR3 sequence is CASSATGLAGDTQYF. CDR3 sequence (DNA): TGTGCCAGCTCAGCAACAGGCCTAGCGGGAGATACGCAGTATTTT. The chain carries TRBV18 and TRBJ2-3; 8 bases align to TRBD2. With 5 bases clipped from V and 5 bases from J, the junction kept 9 bases outside the gene matches. The CDR3 length is 15 residues. The germline gives CDR1 KGHSH, CDR2 LQKENI.

The chain links TRBV28 to TRBJ2-7; 10 nucleotides agree with TRBD1. The germline gives CDR1 MDHEN, CDR2 SYDVKM. This CDR3 contains 15 residues. J was trimmed by 3 bases and V by 4 bases; bases with no gene match: 6. The CDR3 DNA reads as TGTGCCAGCAGTTCAGGGACAGGGGCTTTCTACGAGCAGTACTTC. It specifies CASSSGTGAFYEQYF.

This clone occurred a few times. The chain employs TRBV9 and TRBJ1-2, with D possibly being TRBD1 (6 bases). V lost 0 bases and J 3 bases, leaving 6 bases between the germline ends. Germline loops: CDR1 SGDLS, CDR2 YYNGEE. This CDR3 is built from 13 residues. The CDR3 is CASSVGQDYGYTF. The DNA of the CDR3 is TGTGCCAGCAGCGTAGGACAGGACTATGGCTACACCTTC. Using reference TRBV9 and TRBJ1-2 for the parts outside the CDR3, the full variable domain is DSGVTQTPKHLITATGQRVTLRCSPRSGDLSVYWYQQSLDQGLQFLIQYYNGEERAKGNILERFSAQQFPDLHSELNLSSLELGDSALYFCASSVGQDYGYTFGSGTRLTVV.

The chain joins TRBV5-1 to TRBJ2-1, with D possibly TRBD1 on 6 matching bases. Per the germline V gene, CDR1 is SGHRS and CDR2 is YFSETQ. V gave up 4 bases and J gave up 4 bases, with 15 bases separating them. The CDR3 is 15 amino acids. The CDR3 DNA sequence: TGCGCCAGCAGCATAACTCAGGGGCCTTACAATGAGCAGTTCTTC. Amino acid sequence: CASSITQGPYNEQFF.

The chain uses TRBV27 and TRBJ1-5; D is unresolved. Trimming stripped 0 bases from V and 7 bases from J, with 13 bases between. Germline lookup yields CDR1 MNHEY and CDR2 SMNVEV (reference sequence). The CDR3 has 15 amino acids. In nucleotides, the CDR3 is TGTGCCAGCAGTTTATCGAAAGGAGGCAGGCAGCCCCAGCATTTT. Translated: CASSLSKGGRQPQHF.

V gene TRBV28 combines with J gene TRBJ1-1; D perhaps matches TRBD1 (5 bases). Trimming took off 6 bases at V and 5 bases at J, with 13 bases between the two ends. Germline CDR1 reads MDHEN; CDR2 reads SYDVKM. The CDR3 runs to 13 residues. CDR3: CASRPGTFTEAFF. The DNA for the CDR3 is TGTGCCAGCAGACCAGGGACTTTTACTGAAGCTTTCTTT.

The chain is built from TRBV4-1 and TRBJ2-7; D possibly matches TRBD1 or TRBD2 (5 bases each). The germline V gene has CDR1 MGHRA and CDR2 YSYEKL. The V gene lost 3 bases and the J gene lost 6 bases, with 18 bases spanning the gap. The CDR3 totals 15 residues. CDR3 nucleotide sequence: TGCGCCAGCAGCCATGATCTTACGAATGGGGGCGAGCAGTACTTC. It encodes CASSHDLTNGGEQYF.

The chain couples TRBV27 to TRBJ1-5, with 7 bases lining up with TRBD1. Germline lookup yields CDR1 MNHEY and CDR2 SMNVEV (reference sequence). The CDR3 contains 14 residues. V shed 2 bases, J shed 4 bases, and the junction held 2 bases outside the gene matches. The CDR3 DNA follows: TGTGCCAGCAGTTTACTGACAGGGAATCAGCCCCAGCATTTT. Protein: CASSLLTGNQPQHF.

The rearrangement uses TRBV4-2 and TRBJ2-7; TRBD2 might be the D (6 bases). Trimming pared 0 bases from V and 2 bases from J, leaving 14 bases between. CDR3 length equals 16 residues. The germline V gene encodes CDR1 LGHNA and CDR2 YNFKEQ. The CDR3 sequence is CASSQERTTVAYEQYF. CDR3 DNA sequence: TGTGCCAGCAGCCAAGAGAGGACTACGGTCGCCTACGAGCAGTACTTC.

The gene calls are TRBV6-1 and TRBJ2-5, with 7 positions matching TRBD1. V was clipped by 8 bases and J by 5 bases; unmatched bases: 14. The CDR3 contains 15 residues. CDR1 and CDR2 from the germline V gene are MNHNS and SASEGT. CDR3 residues: CASLKVKGAAETQYF. In DNA form, the CDR3 reads TGTGCCAGCCTTAAGGTCAAGGGGGCGGCGGAGACCCAGTACTTC.

This chain connects TRBV12-5 to TRBJ2-1, with D uncertain. This CDR3 is built from 13 residues. Trimming removed 8 bases from V and 8 bases from J, with 16 bases in between. CDR1 is LGHNT and CDR2 is FRNRAP in the germline V gene. The CDR3 spells CASFGAPSDEQFF. The CDR3, as DNA: TGTGCTAGTTTCGGCGCACCAAGCGATGAGCAGTTCTTC. Full variable domain (missing parts from reference TRBV12-5 and TRBJ2-1): DARVTQTPRHKVTEMGQEVTMRCQPILGHNTVFWYRQTMMQGLELLAYFRNRAPLDDSGMPKDRFSAEMPDATLATLKIQPSEPRDSAVYFCASFGAPSDEQFFGPGTRLTVL.

The rearrangement joins TRBV18 to TRBJ2-7; D may be TRBD1 (5 bases). The ends were cut back, 3 bases at V and 0 bases at J, with 12 bases in the middle. CDR1 is KGHSH and CDR2 is LQKENI in the germline V gene. This CDR3 region has 15 residues. In DNA form, the CDR3 reads TGTGCCAGCTCACCCGGACAAGTCGACTCCTACGAGCAGTACTTC. Its protein product is CASSPGQVDSYEQYF.

CDR3 in amino acids: CASSYTAGQIYEQYF. Here the CDR3 DNA reads TGTGCCAGCAGCTACACGGCGGGACAGATCTACGAGCAGTACTTC. The chain couples TRBV5-5 to TRBJ2-7, with D maybe TRBD1 (7 bases). Germline V gene data show CDR1 as SGHKS and CDR2 as YYEKEE (reference sequence). The CDR3 sequence is 15 residues long. Trimming shortened V by 3 bases and J by 3 bases, and 16 bases separated the two germline ends.